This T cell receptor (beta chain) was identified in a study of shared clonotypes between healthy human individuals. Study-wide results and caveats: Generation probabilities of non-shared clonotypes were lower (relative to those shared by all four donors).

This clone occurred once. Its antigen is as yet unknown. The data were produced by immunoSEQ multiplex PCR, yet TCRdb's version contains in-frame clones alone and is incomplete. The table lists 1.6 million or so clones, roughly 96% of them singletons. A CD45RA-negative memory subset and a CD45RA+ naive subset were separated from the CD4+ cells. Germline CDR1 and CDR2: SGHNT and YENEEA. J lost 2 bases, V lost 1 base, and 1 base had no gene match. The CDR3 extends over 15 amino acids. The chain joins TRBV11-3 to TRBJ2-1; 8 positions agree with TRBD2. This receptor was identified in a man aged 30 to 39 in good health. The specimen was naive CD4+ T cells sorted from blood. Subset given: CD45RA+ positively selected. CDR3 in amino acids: CASSLAGGPYNEQFF. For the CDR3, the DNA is TGTGCCAGCAGCTTAGCGGGAGGGCCCTACAATGAGCAGTTCTTC.